These 30 T cell receptor beta chains originate from one sample sequenced in a study of T cells in localized non-small cell lung cancer. Generated by immunoSEQ multiplex PCR, the TCRdb table keeps only in-frame clones and is missing some. There are more than 1,500 clones in the sample; around 36% occur only once, and more than 30% lies in the top ten. Specimen: normal lung tissue next to the tumor, collected before any cancer treatment. These receptors originate from a woman between 40 and 69 years old with stage II lung adenocarcinoma.

On this clone: An end of the junction does not agree with germline; a read error may underlie this. Distinct nucleotide sequences in the sample also encode this CDR3. The rearrangement joins TRBV6-8 to TRBJ1-5, with TRBD1 matching 7 bases. The germline V gene encodes CDR1 MNHGY and CDR2 SAAAGT. CDR3 length: 14 amino acids. Here the CDR3 DNA reads TGTGCCATCAGTACAGGGGATAGCAATCAGCCCCAGCATTTT. It encodes CAISTGDSNQPQHF.

CDR3: CASSMNPGGKLFF. DNA of the CDR3: TGTGCCAGTAGTATGAATCCGGGAGGAAAACTGTTTTTT. The chain employs TRBV19 and TRBJ1-4; D not resolved. Germline CDR1 and CDR2: LNHDA and SQIVND (reference sequence). The V and J ends lost 3 bases and 10 bases respectively, with 12 bases between them. This CDR3 is 13 amino acids long.

This clone was detected only a few times. The V and J genes are TRBV6-8 and TRBJ1-6; TRBD1 is a possible D gene (5 bases). This CDR3 spans 15 amino acids. V gave up 10 bases and J gave up 7 bases, with 20 bases separating them. Germline V lookup: CDR1 MNHGY, CDR2 SAAAGT. Written as DNA, the CDR3 is TGTGCCATCAGCCGGACGGGGGGTAACAATTCACCCCTCCACTTT. It specifies CAISRTGGNNSPLHF.

This clone was seen only a few times. V and J are TRBV6-8 and TRBJ1-2; a weak D match, TRBD1 (6 bases). CDR1 and CDR2 from the germline V gene are MNHGY and SAAAGT. The CDR3 has 12 amino acids. The V end lost 9 bases, the J end lost 4 bases, and 12 bases lay between the germline ends. The CDR3 spells CASSRGSYGYTF. DNA of the CDR3: TGTGCCAGTTCAAGGGGGAGCTATGGCTACACCTTC.

J is TRBJ2-1 and V is TRBV29-1, with a weak D call TRBD1 (6 bases). V lost 6 bases, J lost 6 bases, and 15 bases lay in between. There are 13 residues in the CDR3. Germline-derived CDR1 and CDR2 are SQVTM and ANQGSEA. The CDR3 nucleotides are TGCAGCGTCGTCCGGGACACCTCCAATGAGCAGTTCTTC. It codes for CSVVRDTSNEQFF.

Here the CDR3 DNA reads TGTGCCAGCAGTGAAAGCGGGGCACTCAATGAGCAGTTCTTC. As protein: CASSESGALNEQFF. The chain has TRBV25-1 and TRBJ2-1; 7 bases line up with TRBD2. The CDR3 is made up of 14 amino acids. The V and J ends lost 2 bases and 6 bases, in that order; junction bases with no gene match: 4. Germline V gene data show CDR1 as MGHDK and CDR2 as SYGVNS.

The chain joins TRBV15 to TRBJ2-3, with TRBD2 matching 8 bases. The V segment lost 2 bases and the J segment 8 bases; nucleotides outside the gene matches: 12. This CDR3 is 16 amino acids long. From germline, CDR1 is LNHNV and CDR2 YYDKDF (reference sequence). The CDR3 loop is CATSRHAGGDRVTQYF. CDR3 sequence (DNA): TGTGCCACCAGCAGACATGCGGGGGGAGATCGAGTTACGCAGTATTTT.

The V and J genes are TRBV28 and TRBJ1-3; 7 bases are shared with TRBD1. J was trimmed by 8 bases and V by 2 bases; bases with no gene match: 9. Germline V lookup: CDR1 MDHEN, CDR2 SYDVKM. The CDR3 extends over 15 amino acids. The CDR3 nucleotides are TGTGCCAGCAGTTTAGAGGGACAGCTTGAAGACACCATATATTTT. Its translation: CASSLEGQLEDTIYF.

The V and J genes are TRBV4-1 and TRBJ1-5; 7 nucleotides align to TRBD1. V was pared by 4 bases and J by 5 bases, with 5 bases of the junction left unmatched. The germline V gene has CDR1 MGHRA and CDR2 YSYEKL. This CDR3 has 14 residues. CDR3 region: CASSPDTGDQPQHF. CDR3 nucleotide sequence: TGCGCCAGCAGCCCCGACACAGGGGATCAGCCCCAGCATTTT.

V usage is TRBV5-1 and J usage is TRBJ1-1; 7 bases align to TRBD1. J was trimmed by 1 base and V by 1 base; bases with no gene match: 1. This CDR3 region has 14 residues. Germline loops: CDR1 SGHRS, CDR2 YFSETQ. The CDR3 spells CASSLPGGNTEAFF. The CDR3 coding sequence is TGCGCCAGCAGCTTGCCAGGGGGGAACACTGAAGCTTTCTTT.

V is TRBV7-5 and J is TRBJ2-5; TRBD1, the table's D call, was not compared with the DNA. TRBV7-5 is described as a pseudogene. This CDR3 is 15 amino acids long. The CDR3 bases are TGTGCCAGCAGCCCCAGGGGGCTGGATTTTGAGACCCAGTACTTC. Amino acid sequence: CASSPRGLDFETQYF.

In its sample, this clone is large. This chain links TRBV28 with TRBJ1-1; no reliable D call. Per the germline V gene, CDR1 is MDHEN and CDR2 is SYDVKM. The CDR3 length is 14 residues. V lost 3 bases to trimming and J lost 8 bases, with 16 bases between them. DNA of the CDR3: TGTGCCAGCAGTTTCCGGGTCGCATCGGGGGAAGCTTTCTTT. Encoded protein: CASSFRVASGEAFF.

This clone was seen more than once but under ten times. The chain recombines TRBV2 with TRBJ2-7; 11 bases are shared with TRBD1. The germline CDR1 and CDR2 sequences are SNHLY and FYNNEI. V was clipped by 6 bases and J by 5 bases; unmatched bases: 6. The CDR3 length is 14 residues. The DNA of the CDR3 is TGTGCCAGCAGAAGGGACAGGGGGTCCCACGAGCAGTACTTC. It specifies CASRRDRGSHEQYF.

The V call is TRBV28, the J call TRBJ1-3; D gene unclear. Trimming left V 3 bases short and J 4 bases short, with 7 bases between. CDR3 size: 13 residues. CDR1 MDHEN and CDR2 SYDVKM come from the germline V gene. Here the CDR3 reads CASSLPRGNTIYF. For the CDR3, the DNA is TGTGCCAGCAGTTTGCCTAGGGGAAACACCATATATTTT.

In its sample, this clone ranks as medium-sized. This rearrangement joins TRBV11-3 to TRBJ2-5; D possibly uses TRBD1 or TRBD2 (6 bases each). From germline, CDR1 is SGHNT and CDR2 YENEEA. V lost 4 bases and J 9 bases, leaving 18 bases between the germline ends. The CDR3 contains 14 residues. This chain's CDR3 is CASSSHRDSPSQYF. The CDR3 nucleotides are TGTGCCAGCAGCTCCCACAGGGACTCCCCGTCCCAGTACTTC.

The chain has TRBV18 and TRBJ2-2, with D perhaps matching TRBD1 or TRBD2 (6 bases each). The CDR3 covers 15 residues. Germline CDR1 reads KGHSH; CDR2 reads LQKENI. Trimming left V 3 bases short and J 13 bases short, with 21 bases between. CDR3 residues: CASSPEGGPAVGLFF. As DNA, the CDR3 is TGTGCCAGCTCACCGGAGGGGGGCCCTGCGGTGGGGCTGTTTTTT.

This clone was observed a few times. The chain employs TRBV18 and TRBJ1-1; D unresolved. Germline V gene sequence: CDR1 KGHSH, CDR2 LQKENI. The CDR3 is 13 residues long. The V end lost 3 bases, the J end lost 1 base, and 6 bases lay between the germline ends. CDR3 in DNA: TGTGCCAGCTCACCTATGGCGAACACTGAAGCTTTCTTT. As protein: CASSPMANTEAFF.

The CDR3 nucleotides are TGTGCCAGCAGTGAAGAGGGTTTATCCGGAAACACCATATATTTT. Its translation: CASSEEGLSGNTIYF. The chain joins TRBV6-1 to TRBJ1-3; D gene ambiguous. V lost 1 base and J lost 4, with 11 bases in between. This CDR3 contains 15 residues. In germline, CDR1 is MNHNS, CDR2 SASEGT.

The chain has TRBV9 and TRBJ1-1, with D uncertain. Trimming removed 5 bases at V and 0 bases at J, with 11 bases between. The CDR3 covers 14 residues. The germline V gene encodes CDR1 SGDLS and CDR2 YYNGEE. The CDR3 here is CASSVWDMNTEAFF. In DNA, the CDR3 is TGTGCCAGCAGTGTTTGGGATATGAACACTGAAGCTTTCTTT.

This clone was detected only a few times. V is TRBV18 and J is TRBJ2-3, with TRBD1 as a possible D gene (5 bases). CDR1 is KGHSH and CDR2 is LQKENI in the germline V gene. V lost 0 bases and J lost 4, with 8 bases in between. The CDR3 has 14 residues. The CDR3 DNA follows: TGTGCCAGCTCACCACCAGGGGATGCAGATACGCAGTATTTT. Its translation: CASSPPGDADTQYF.

This clone is termed hyperexpanded. V usage is TRBV6-8 and J usage is TRBJ1-5, with a possible D match to TRBD1 (6 bases). CDR3 length: 14 residues. Germline V gene lookup returns CDR1 MNHGY and CDR2 SAAAGT. V was cut by 10 bases and J by 0 bases, with 13 bases left in between. CDR3 DNA sequence: TGTGCCACGGACAGCTACAATAGCAATCAGCCCCAGCATTTT. It is translated as CATDSYNSNQPQHF.

This clone was detected only a few times. The chain has TRBV1 and TRBJ2-7; the tabulated D call, TRBD1, remains unverified against the DNA. TRBV1 has pseudogene status. CDR3 length equals 14 residues. CDR3 protein: CASSRDRGTYEQYF. CDR3 in DNA: TGCGCCAGCAGCAGGGACAGGGGGACCTACGAGCAGTACTTC.

This clone rates as medium-sized. The J gene is TRBJ2-3, the V gene TRBV4-1; TRBD2 agrees at 11 bases. After removal of 5 bases from V and 4 bases from J, the junction contained 8 bases not matched to a gene. Per germline, CDR1 MGHRA and CDR2 YSYEKL. The CDR3 consists of 16 residues. As DNA, the CDR3 is TGCGCCAGCAGCTCGCCGGGACTAGCGGTGGCAGATACGCAGTATTTT. Translated, it gives CASSSPGLAVADTQYF.

The chain couples TRBV9 to TRBJ2-2, with 11 bases lining up with TRBD1. V shed 4 bases, J shed 5 bases, and the junction held 13 bases outside the gene matches. This CDR3 has 18 residues. Germline V gives CDR1 SGDLS, CDR2 YYNGEE. CDR3 coding DNA: TGTGCCAGCAGCCCTCGACCGGGACAGGGGGTAGGGACCGGGGAGCTGTTTTTT. Its protein product is CASSPRPGQGVGTGELFF.

The chain uses TRBV9 and TRBJ2-3; TRBD1 is a possible D gene (7 bases). The CDR3 is made up of 15 amino acids. Per the germline V gene, CDR1 is SGDLS and CDR2 is YYNGEE. The V and J ends lost 4 bases and 2 bases respectively, with 14 bases between them. The CDR3 loop is CASSIAGGTTDTQYF. The DNA of the CDR3 is TGTGCCAGCAGCATTGCAGGGGGGACCACAGATACGCAGTATTTT.

The chain recombines TRBV6-8 with TRBJ2-4; D may be TRBD1 or TRBD2 (6 bases each). Between the trimmed V and J ends, which lost 6 bases and 6 bases, there was a span of 18 bases. This CDR3 spans 15 amino acids. CDR1 is MNHGY and CDR2 is SAAAGT in the germline V gene. The CDR3 region is CASRSLEGDPNIQYF. CDR3 DNA: TGTGCCAGCAGGTCATTGGAGGGGGACCCAAACATTCAGTACTTC.

This clone turned up a few times. The chain employs TRBV15 and TRBJ2-7; perhaps TRBD1 as D (5 bases). This CDR3 contains 15 residues. Trimming cost V 1 base and J 0 bases, with 10 bases left between them. CDR1 and CDR2 (germline): LNHNV, YYDKDF (reference sequence). For the CDR3, the DNA is TGTGCCACCAGCAGAGGACAGTTGAGCTCCTACGAGCAGTACTTC. It yields the protein CATSRGQLSSYEQYF. Looking up the rest from reference TRBV15 and TRBJ2-7 gives the full variable domain: DAMVIQNPRYQVTQFGKPVTLSCSQTLNHNVMYWYQQKSSQAPKLLFHYYDKDFNNEADTPDNFQSRRPNTSFCFLDIRSPGLGDTAMYLCATSRGQLSSYEQYFGPGTRLTVT.

This chain uses TRBV28 with TRBJ2-7, with 7 bases matching TRBD2. Germline V CDR1 and CDR2: MDHEN, SYDVKM. After removal of 7 bases from V and 4 bases from J, the junction contained 13 bases not matched to a gene. The CDR3 consists of 15 residues. The CDR3 here is CASTTSGGSGYEQYF. In nucleotides, the CDR3 is TGTGCCAGCACCACAAGCGGCGGTAGCGGGTACGAGCAGTACTTC. Using reference TRBV28 and TRBJ2-7 for the parts outside the CDR3, the full variable domain is DVKVTQSSRYLVKRTGEKVFLECVQDMDHENMFWYRQDPGLGLRLIYFSYDVKMKEKGDIPEGYSVSREKKERFSLILESASTNQTSMYLCASTTSGGSGYEQYFGPGTRLTVT.

This chain links TRBV9 with TRBJ1-6; D is perhaps TRBD1 (5 bases). CDR3 length: 15 residues. Trimming removed 3 bases at V and 6 bases at J, with 13 bases between. Germline V gene lookup returns CDR1 SGDLS and CDR2 YYNGEE. The CDR3 loop is CASSAQQGINSPLHF. The CDR3 DNA reads as TGTGCCAGCAGCGCCCAGCAGGGCATTAATTCACCCCTCCACTTT.

This chain uses TRBV18 with TRBJ2-2; D gene uncertain. CDR1 and CDR2 (germline): KGHSH, LQKENI. This CDR3 has 13 amino acids. Trimming shortened V by 1 base and J by 6 bases, and 6 bases separated the two germline ends. CDR3 amino acids: CASSPLWAGELFF. In DNA form, the CDR3 reads TGTGCCAGCTCACCACTGTGGGCCGGGGAGCTGTTTTTT.